One sample yielded the 3 T cell receptor beta chains listed below, sequenced in a study of graft-versus-host responses after intestinal transplantation. The assay was immunoSEQ multiplex PCR, and TCRdb's table has in-frame clones only and misses some. Here the sample spans about 54,000 clones, roughly 89% being singletons. The specimen comprised PBMCs, sampled roughly 95 weeks after intestinal transplant. The receptors shown here come from a human patient who received an intestinal transplant, so some T cells may come from the graft donor.

The chain joins TRBV30 to TRBJ1-5; D is unclear. The CDR3 loop spans 13 amino acids. The germline V gene encodes CDR1 GTSNPN and CDR2 SVGIG (reference sequence). The V end lost 2 bases, the J end lost 5 bases, and 10 bases lay between the germline ends. CDR3 protein: CAWSSRIYQPQHF. DNA of the CDR3: TGTGCCTGGAGTAGTAGAATATATCAGCCCCAGCATTTT.

This chain uses TRBV6-1 with TRBJ1-2; D is uncertain. The CDR3 extends over 17 amino acids. Germline V gene sequence: CDR1 MNHNS, CDR2 SASEGT. Trimming shortened V by 0 bases and J by 4 bases, and 18 bases separated the two germline ends. The CDR3 region has the DNA TGTGCCAGCAGTGAAGCCTCTACAGTCCGATTGGGCTATGGCTACACCTTC. It specifies CASSEASTVRLGYGYTF.

CDR3 sequence reads: CASSLGPAEGNTIYF. CDR3 sequence (DNA): TGTGCCAGCAGCTTAGGGCCGGCGGAGGGAAACACCATATATTTT. This sequence joins TRBV7-9 and TRBJ1-3; D unclear. The CDR3 is 15 residues long. Trimming stripped 1 base from V and 4 bases from J, with 11 bases between. The germline gives CDR1 SEHNR, CDR2 FQNEAQ (reference sequence).